This TCR beta chain emerged from a study of human T cells and chemical hapten exposure. The wider study: Patients, mostly women, had alopecia areata, alopecia totalis or alopecia universalis.

Each CDR3 protein is one row after TCRdb ran MiXCR on the RACE reads. In the table there are approximately 52,000 distinct CDR3 sequences, about 9.6% of which are singletons. The CDR3 contains 15 residues. CDR1 is LGHNA and CDR2 is YSLEER in the germline V gene. The V and J ends lost 3 bases and 3 bases, in that order; junction bases with no gene match: 4. As for time point: pre-sensitization, week 0. Documented treatment: therapeutic diphenylcyclopropenone sensitization with weekly scalp DPC. Whole blood that had not been fractionated was the source of extracted total RNA. Alopecia patients, 18 to 70 years old and DPC-suitable, served as donors. This clonotype has a handful of counts. As yet, its antigen is unknown. General observations from the study: There was a positive correlation between PT1 expanded TCR counts and patch test score. The formation of large CDR3 similarity clusters by expanded TCRs significantly exceeded that of controls.

The receptor comes from a woman younger than 45 with alopecia areata. Some clones in this sample may be carry-over from other donors' samples. This chain connects TRBV4-3 to TRBJ2-1; 8 bases fit TRBD2. This specimen was whole blood, taken in connection with sensitization to the hapten diphenylcyclopropenone (DPC). DNA of the CDR3: TGCGCCAGCAGCCATCAGGCGGGGGGCTACAATGAGCAGTTCTTC. Amino acid sequence: CASSHQAGGYNEQFF.